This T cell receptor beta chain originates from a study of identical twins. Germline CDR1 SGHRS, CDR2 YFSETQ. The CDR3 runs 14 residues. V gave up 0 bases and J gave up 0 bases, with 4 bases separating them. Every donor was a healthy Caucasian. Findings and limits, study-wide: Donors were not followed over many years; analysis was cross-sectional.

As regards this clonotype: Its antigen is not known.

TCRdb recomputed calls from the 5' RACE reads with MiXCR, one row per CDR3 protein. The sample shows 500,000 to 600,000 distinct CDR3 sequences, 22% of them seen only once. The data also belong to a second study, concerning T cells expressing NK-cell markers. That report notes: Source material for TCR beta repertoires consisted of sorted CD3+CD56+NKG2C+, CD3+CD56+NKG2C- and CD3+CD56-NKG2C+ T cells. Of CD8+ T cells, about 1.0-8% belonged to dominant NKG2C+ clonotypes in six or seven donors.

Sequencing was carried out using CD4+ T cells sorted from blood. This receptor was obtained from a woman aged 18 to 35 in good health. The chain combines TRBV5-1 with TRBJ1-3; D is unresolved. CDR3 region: CASSLDDSGNTIYF. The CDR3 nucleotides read TGCGCCAGCAGCTTGGATGACTCTGGAAACACCATATATTTT. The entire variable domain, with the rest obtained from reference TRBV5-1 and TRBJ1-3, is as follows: KAGVTQTPRYLIKTRGQQVTLSCSPISGHRSVSWYQQTPGQGLQFLFEYFSETQRNKGNFPGRFSGRQFSNSRSEMNVSTLELGDSALYLCASSLDDSGNTIYFGEGSWLTVV.